One and the same sample provided the 24 T cell receptor beta chains below, sequenced in a study of shared clonotypes between healthy human individuals. Sequencing was performed with immunoSEQ multiplex PCR; in TCRdb, only in-frame clones are kept and a portion is missing. The data contain some 380,000 clones, around 96% of them singletons. The sample taken for sequencing was memory CD8+ T cells sorted from blood. Subset indicated: CD45RO+ cells pooled with CCR7-negative TemRA cells. The source is a young man in good health.

The CDR3 region has the DNA TGTGCCAGCAGCTTAGGGGCCGCTGAAGGGACCCAGTACTTC. It specifies CASSLGAAEGTQYF. V and J are TRBV7-6 and TRBJ2-5; unclear D gene. The CDR3 consists of 14 residues. Germline V gene sequence: CDR1 SGHVS, CDR2 FNYEAQ. V lost 1 base to trimming and J lost 7 bases, with 13 bases between them.

Concerning this clone: Distinct nucleotide sequences in the sample also encode this CDR3. V and J are TRBV19 and TRBJ2-7, with 9 bases lining up with TRBD1. V shed 1 base and J 6 bases; nucleotides not matched to a gene: 1. The CDR3 runs to 13 residues. CDR1 is LNHDA and CDR2 is SQIVND in the germline V gene (reference sequence). CDR3 DNA: TGTGCCAGTAGTATAGCGACAGGGGGCGAGCAGTACTTC. Protein product: CASSIATGGEQYF.

The rearrangement links TRBV27 to TRBJ2-7; D possibly corresponds to TRBD2 (5 bases). With 5 bases removed from V and 11 bases from J, the gap between germline ends came to 16 bases. CDR1 is MNHEY, CDR2 SMNVEV, per germline (reference sequence). This CDR3 is built from 12 residues. Here the CDR3 reads CASSQPGLREYF. CDR3 DNA sequence: TGTGCCAGCAGTCAACCCGGACTTCGGGAGTACTTC.

This chain links TRBV10-3 with TRBJ1-1; the D is unclear. Germline V gives CDR1 ENHRY, CDR2 SYGVKD. The V gene lost 0 bases and the J gene lost 0 bases, with 2 bases spanning the gap. The CDR3 is 13 residues long. The CDR3 DNA follows: TGTGCCATCAGTGAGTCGATGAACACTGAAGCTTTCTTT. Protein: CAISESMNTEAFF.

The chain recombines TRBV21-1 with TRBJ2-5; the table assigns TRBD2, which was not confirmed against the DNA. TRBV21-1 is reported as a pseudogene. The CDR3 length is 15 residues. CDR3 sequence: CASSKEGEGEETQYF. The CDR3 DNA is TGTGCCAGCAGCAAAGAGGGGGAGGGGGAAGAGACCCAGTACTTC.

The rearrangement uses TRBV2 and TRBJ2-2, with D maybe TRBD2 (6 bases). In germline, CDR1 is SNHLY, CDR2 FYNNEI. V lost 7 bases and J lost 7, with 7 bases in between. This CDR3 spans 11 amino acids. The DNA of the CDR3 is TGTGCCAGCACGGAGGGCGGGGAGCTGTTTTTT. It codes for CASTEGGELFF.

The rearrangement links TRBV10-2 to TRBJ2-3, with D maybe TRBD1 (5 bases). Trimming removed 8 bases at V and 2 bases at J, with 8 bases between. The CDR3 totals 12 residues. In germline, CDR1 is WSHSY, CDR2 SAAADI. In DNA, the CDR3 is TGCGCCAGCGGCAGGGCCACAGATACGCAGTATTTT. Translating it yields CASGRATDTQYF.

This clone was counted a single time. The rearrangement links TRBV7-9 to TRBJ2-1, with 16 bases lining up with TRBD2. This CDR3 has 17 residues. From germline, CDR1 is SEHNR and CDR2 FQNEAQ (reference sequence). The trim removed 0 bases at V and 10 bases at J, leaving 6 bases unmatched. CDR3 region: CASSLAGTSGRAREQFF. The CDR3 region has the DNA TGTGCCAGCAGCTTAGCTGGGACTAGCGGGAGGGCCAGGGAGCAGTTCTTC.

This chain links TRBV5-1 with TRBJ1-1, with 9 bases fitting TRBD1. V lost 0 bases and J lost 0; bases outside the gene matches: 6. CDR3 length: 17 amino acids. Germline V gene sequence: CDR1 SGHRS, CDR2 YFSETQ. CDR3 sequence: CASSLAGTGSMNTEAFF. The CDR3 DNA reads TGCGCCAGCAGCTTGGCGGGGACAGGGTCCATGAACACTGAAGCTTTCTTT.

The CDR3 protein is CASSLVVVGQGNSPLHF. The CDR3 DNA reads as TGTGCCAGCAGCTTAGTGGTGGTGGGACAGGGCAATTCACCCCTCCACTTT. The chain is built from TRBV7-9 and TRBJ1-6; 9 bases agree with TRBD1. The CDR3 runs 17 residues. Trimming at V came to 1 base and at J to 7 bases, leaving 8 bases not matched to a gene. CDR1 and CDR2 (germline): SEHNR, FQNEAQ (reference sequence).

V gene TRBV5-1 combines with J gene TRBJ2-1; the D is unclear. CDR3 size: 11 residues. Germline V gene sequence: CDR1 SGHRS, CDR2 YFSETQ. The V end was cut by 1 base, the J end by 6 bases, with 2 bases between. CDR3 DNA: TGCGCCAGCAGCTTGTTCAATGAGCAGTTCTTC. Its protein is CASSLFNEQFF.

Notes on this clone: The identical CDR3 is also encoded by other nucleotide sequences in the sample. The chain has TRBV4-2 and TRBJ1-5; D is undetermined. Per germline, CDR1 LGHNA and CDR2 YNFKEQ. The CDR3 spans 13 residues. Trimming left V 0 bases short and J 6 bases short, with 6 bases between. The CDR3 sequence is CASSQDRGQPQHF. CDR3 coding DNA: TGTGCCAGCAGCCAAGATCGGGGTCAGCCCCAGCATTTT.

Points on this clone: Other DNA sequences in the sample encode the same CDR3. The chain links TRBV6-5 to TRBJ1-2; possible D gene TRBD1, 5 bases. Germline CDR1 reads MNHEY; CDR2 reads SVGAGI. V lost 5 bases to trimming and J lost 4 bases, with 8 bases between them. CDR3 length: 12 amino acids. In DNA form, the CDR3 reads TGTGCCAGCAGTCCGCAGGGCTATGGCTACACCTTC. Translated: CASSPQGYGYTF.

About this clone: In the same sample, other DNA sequences code for this CDR3. This sequence joins TRBV19 and TRBJ1-5; TRBD1 aligns across 9 bases. Germline trimming cut 10 bases from V and 4 bases from J; bases unmatched to any gene: 8. The germline V gene has CDR1 LNHDA and CDR2 SQIVND (reference sequence). This CDR3 has 14 amino acids. CDR3 sequence reads: CATDGQGLNQPQHF. CDR3 DNA sequence: TGTGCCACCGATGGACAGGGGTTAAATCAGCCCCAGCATTTT.

This chain connects TRBV15 to TRBJ2-5, with D possibly TRBD2 on 5 matching bases. Trimming shortened V by 0 bases and J by 4 bases, and 12 bases separated the two germline ends. The germline V gene encodes CDR1 LNHNV and CDR2 YYDKDF (reference sequence). The CDR3 totals 15 residues. The CDR3 region has the DNA TGTGCCACCAGCAGAGAGTTTGGAGGAGGAGAGACCCAGTACTTC. Protein: CATSREFGGGETQYF.

For this clone: This sample includes further DNA sequences coding for the same CDR3. The V gene is TRBV28, the J gene TRBJ1-1; 7 bases line up with TRBD1. Trimming took 2 bases from V and 3 from J; bases not matched to a gene: 0. From germline, CDR1 is MDHEN and CDR2 SYDVKM. The CDR3 extends over 13 amino acids. The DNA of the CDR3 is TGTGCCAGCAGTTTAGACAGGGACACTGAAGCTTTCTTT. Translation: CASSLDRDTEAFF.

This sequence joins TRBV2 and TRBJ1-1, with D possibly being TRBD1 (6 bases). Germline-derived CDR1 and CDR2 are SNHLY and FYNNEI. The CDR3 sequence is 12 residues long. Trimming left V 3 bases short and J 9 bases short, with 11 bases between. CDR3 in DNA: TGTGCCAGCAGTGATGACAGGCGGAAAGCTTTCTTT. Its protein is CASSDDRRKAFF.

The chain couples TRBV5-1 to TRBJ2-1; D remains ambiguous. V dropped 4 bases and J dropped 6 bases, with 14 bases sitting between them. The CDR3 contains 14 residues. The V gene's germline CDR1 is SGHRS and CDR2 YFSETQ. The CDR3 nucleotides are TGCGCCAGCAGCAAGAGCTGGATCGGCAATGAGCAGTTCTTC. It translates to CASSKSWIGNEQFF.

The chain combines TRBV5-6 with TRBJ2-7; the match to TRBD2 covers 15 bases. The CDR3 is 16 residues long. The junction had 6 bases not matched to a gene; V was cut back by 4 bases and J by 4 bases. Germline V gives CDR1 SGHDT, CDR2 YYEEEE. This CDR3 reads CASSGAGTSGRYEQYF. DNA of the CDR3: TGTGCCAGCAGCGGGGCCGGGACTAGCGGGAGGTACGAGCAGTACTTC.

This rearrangement joins TRBV15 to TRBJ2-1, with a possible D match to TRBD2 (6 bases). CDR1 and CDR2 (germline): LNHNV, YYDKDF (reference sequence). The CDR3 loop spans 20 amino acids. Trimming pared 2 bases from V and 0 bases from J, leaving 23 bases between. CDR3 protein: CATSRHLMGIAASSYNEQFF. As DNA, the CDR3 is TGTGCCACCAGCAGACACCTTATGGGGATAGCGGCGAGCTCCTACAATGAGCAGTTCTTC. The full variable domain, completed using reference TRBV15 and TRBJ2-1, is DAMVIQNPRYQVTQFGKPVTLSCSQTLNHNVMYWYQQKSSQAPKLLFHYYDKDFNNEADTPDNFQSRRPNTSFCFLDIRSPGLGDTAMYLCATSRHLMGIAASSYNEQFFGPGTRLTVL.

The rearrangement links TRBV5-1 to TRBJ2-7; 13 positions match TRBD2. The germline V gene encodes CDR1 SGHRS and CDR2 YFSETQ. V was pared by 3 bases and J by 7 bases, with 4 bases of the junction left unmatched. CDR3 size: 14 residues. CDR3: CASSSTSGGKEQYF. CDR3 sequence (DNA): TGCGCCAGCAGCTCGACTAGCGGGGGGAAAGAGCAGTACTTC.

The V gene is TRBV10-3, the J gene TRBJ1-3; D ambiguous. CDR1 ENHRY and CDR2 SYGVKD come from the germline V gene. This CDR3 is 17 amino acids long. The V and J ends lost 2 bases and 1 base respectively, with 15 bases between them. In nucleotides, the CDR3 is TGTGCCATCAGTGAGATTGATGCTCTTAGGTCTGGAAACACCATATATTTT. Translation: CAISEIDALRSGNTIYF.

This clone was detected only once. The chain couples TRBV4-1 to TRBJ1-4; 9 bases agree with TRBD1. The length of the CDR3 is 14 residues. Losses at the gene ends were 3 bases for V and 8 bases for J; bases not matched to a gene: 4. Per the germline V gene, CDR1 is MGHRA and CDR2 is YSYEKL. The CDR3 here is CASSHGQGKEKLFF. CDR3 nucleotide sequence: TGCGCCAGCAGCCATGGACAGGGGAAGGAAAAACTGTTTTTT.

J is TRBJ2-7 and V is TRBV2; D is uncertain. The CDR3 loop spans 13 amino acids. Trimming removed 7 bases from V and 4 bases from J, with 14 bases in between. In germline, CDR1 is SNHLY, CDR2 FYNNEI. DNA of the CDR3: TGTGCCAGCACCCCGCGGTCCGTTTACGAGCAGTACTTC. It specifies CASTPRSVYEQYF.